This record concerns one T cell receptor (beta chain) sequence. TCRdb's copy holds only in-frame clones and misses some; the assay was immunoSEQ multiplex PCR. The table lists roughly 40,000 clones, 65% to 80% of them singletons. Looked up from germline, CDR1 is SEHNR and CDR2 is FQNEAQ (reference sequence). Trimming shortened V by 1 base and J by 4 bases, and 2 bases separated the two germline ends. The CDR3 length is 12 residues. The data originate from a study of chemoradiotherapy in HPV16-positive cancers. Across the whole study: Candidate HPV-specific T-cell clones and common TCR motifs came from functional assays in a couple of HPV16-positive patients.

The sequencing used blood, collected from a patient who underwent chemoradiotherapy. This rearrangement joins TRBV7-9 to TRBJ1-5; no firm D call. The sequence was obtained from a human donor with HPV-associated anogenital cancer. Here the CDR3 DNA reads TGTGCCAGCAGCTTAGAGAATCAGCCCCAGCATTTT. Protein sequence: CASSLENQPQHF.